The text below deals with one T cell receptor beta chain. The PCR ran on 60 Vbeta and 13 Jbeta primers. The data were produced by immunoSEQ multiplex PCR, yet TCRdb's version contains in-frame clones alone and is incomplete. This repertoire includes about 160,000 clones. Trimming removed 4 bases from V and 0 bases from J, with 10 bases in between. In germline, CDR1 is SGHRS, CDR2 YFSETQ. The CDR3 length is 14 residues. The data were obtained in a study of cytomegalovirus exposure and HLA in healthy donors. Sequenced sample: PBMCs. The TCR sequence derives from a woman aged 55-69 years in good health and CMV-seronegative. The rearrangement joins TRBV5-1 to TRBJ1-1; TRBD1 is a possible D gene (6 bases). The CDR3 DNA is TGCGCCAGCAGCCAGGGGACGTTGAACACTGAAGCTTTCTTT. It encodes CASSQGTLNTEAFF.